This TCR beta chain was recorded in a study of PD-1 blockade in classical Hodgkin lymphoma. Study-wide background: The study gave patients nivolumab 3 mg/kg intravenously every 2 weeks.

The repertoire was sequenced with immunoSEQ multiplex PCR; TCRdb's copy has only in-frame clones and lacks some. In the table there are about 86,000 clones, 75% to 90% of which are singletons. V was shortened by 5 bases and J by 2 bases, with 10 bases between the two germline ends. The CDR3 spans 13 residues. From germline, CDR1 is SGHTA and CDR2 FQGNSA. With respect to this clone: Its antigen is still unknown.

The study, taken as a whole, reports: By C4D1, CD4+ diversity increased significantly, especially in complete responders. TCR diversity at baseline was reported to be reduced in newly diagnosed patients relative to healthy donors. Repertoire differences lack defined causes, possibly disease activity or prior therapy.

Relapse was seen in all patients after autologous stem cell transplantation, and brentuximab vedotin exposure was variable. The receptor was derived from a human donor with classical Hodgkin lymphoma. The chain links TRBV7-2 to TRBJ2-7; D is undetermined. The sample was peripheral blood mononuclear cells (PBMCs), taken before the second cycle of nivolumab. CDR3 protein: CASSQGHPYEQYF. CDR3 sequence (DNA): TGTGCCAGCAGCCAAGGGCATCCCTACGAGCAGTACTTC.